This passage covers 10 T cell receptor beta chains from one sample sequenced in a study of identical twins. TCRdb reprocessed the 5' RACE reads with MiXCR, giving one entry per CDR3 protein. The table lists roughly 750,000 distinct CDR3 sequences, less than 25% of them singletons. The data also belong to a second study, concerning T cells expressing NK-cell markers.

Material for sequencing was PBMCs. The receptor set was obtained from a woman younger than 35 in good health.

This clonotype has a count of ten or more. The V call is TRBV7-6, the J call TRBJ1-5, with no clear D. V was trimmed by 1 base and J by 6 bases, leaving 7 bases between them. Per germline, CDR1 SGHVS and CDR2 FNYEAQ. The CDR3 has 13 amino acids. CDR3 protein: CASSLEPGQPQHF. The CDR3 DNA sequence: TGTGCCAGCAGCTTAGAACCCGGTCAGCCCCAGCATTTT. Combining the CDR3 with reference TRBV7-6 and TRBJ1-5 gives the whole variable domain GAGVSQSPRYKVTKRGQDVALRCDPISGHVSLYWYRQALGQGPEFLTYFNYEAQQDKSGLPNDRFSAERPEGSISTLTIQRTEQRDSAMYRCASSLEPGQPQHFGDGTRLSIL.

This clonotype was seen a few times. The chain joins TRBV6-1 to TRBJ1-1, with TRBD1 matching over 7 bases. The trim removed 7 bases at V and 10 bases at J, leaving 12 bases unmatched. This CDR3 is 13 amino acids long. The germline CDR1 and CDR2 sequences are MNHNS and SASEGT. CDR3 coding DNA: TGTGCCAGCACTGATACAGGGGCCTGGGTAGCTTTCTTT. This codes for CASTDTGAWVAFF.

The chain links TRBV25-1 to TRBJ2-1; D is possibly TRBD1 or TRBD2 (6 bases each). CDR1 MGHDK and CDR2 SYGVNS come from the germline V gene. V was shortened by 1 base and J by 7 bases, with 14 bases between the two germline ends. This CDR3 comprises 15 residues. The CDR3 DNA follows: TGTGCCAGCAGTGAATTCAGGCAGGGGAGGAATGAGCAGTTCTTC. This codes for CASSEFRQGRNEQFF.

This clonotype turned up a few times. The chain combines TRBV20-1 with TRBJ2-7; no clear D. The germline V gene has CDR1 DFQATT and CDR2 SNEGSKA (reference sequence). V was shortened by 5 bases and J by 1 base, with 9 bases between the two germline ends. This CDR3 contains 12 residues. For the CDR3, the DNA is TGCAGTGCTTCGGACGCATCCTACGAGCAGTACTTC. Protein: CSASDASYEQYF.

Turning to this clonotype: The conserved final phenylalanine or tryptophan is absent from the CDR3, which likely points to a read error. This rearrangement joins TRBV5-1 to TRBJ2-3; a weak D match, TRBD2 (6 bases). V shed 3 bases and J shed 4 bases, with 6 bases lying between them. Germline values: CDR1 SGHRS, CDR2 YFSETQ. CDR3 length: 12 amino acids. The CDR3 region is CASSWGADTQYL. The DNA for the CDR3 is TGCGCCAGCAGCTGGGGGGCAGATACGCAGTATCTT.

J is TRBJ2-5 and V is TRBV5-1; no firm D call. The germline V gene has CDR1 SGHRS and CDR2 YFSETQ. The CDR3 contains 14 residues. The V gene lost 0 bases and the J gene lost 4 bases, with 10 bases spanning the gap. CDR3 in DNA: TGCGCCAGCAGCTTGGAATCCCCTCGAGAGACCCAGTACTTC. Amino acid sequence: CASSLESPRETQYF.

This chain links TRBV29-1 with TRBJ1-2; D call uncertain. Germline assignment: CDR1 SQVTM and CDR2 ANQGSEA. The V gene lost 4 bases and the J gene lost 2 bases, with 8 bases spanning the gap. The CDR3 loop spans 12 amino acids. CDR3 protein: CSVGSSNYGYTF. Written as DNA, the CDR3 is TGCAGCGTTGGGAGCTCCAACTATGGCTACACCTTC.

This clonotype was seen more than once but under ten times. The V call is TRBV20-1, the J call TRBJ2-1, with 12 bases lining up with TRBD2. Per the germline V gene, CDR1 is DFQATT and CDR2 is SNEGSKA (reference sequence). This CDR3 is 14 amino acids long. With V trimmed by 4 bases and J by 7 bases, 5 bases remained unmatched. The CDR3 nucleotides are TGCAGTGCTACAAGACTAGCGGGAGATAATGAGCAGTTCTTC. Amino acids: CSATRLAGDNEQFF.

This clonotype was seen only once. The chain joins TRBV7-9 to TRBJ2-2, with TRBD1 matching 7 bases. The CDR3 has 16 amino acids. The germline V gene encodes CDR1 SEHNR and CDR2 FQNEAQ (reference sequence). J lost 1 base, V lost 7 bases, and 9 bases had no gene match. This chain's CDR3 is CASTYPDRENTGELFF. CDR3 coding DNA: TGTGCCAGCACCTACCCCGACAGGGAGAACACCGGGGAGCTGTTTTTT.

This rearrangement joins TRBV7-2 to TRBJ1-1; D is possibly TRBD1 (5 bases). Between the trimmed V and J ends, which lost 5 bases and 0 bases, there was a span of 10 bases. CDR3 length: 14 amino acids. Germline V CDR1 and CDR2: SGHTA, FQGNSA. Here the CDR3 DNA reads TGTGCCAGCAGCCAAGGGGTCATGAACACTGAAGCTTTCTTT. Translating gives CASSQGVMNTEAFF. The whole variable domain, filled in from reference TRBV7-2 and TRBJ1-1, reads GAGVSQSPSNKVTEKGKDVELRCDPISGHTALYWYRQSLGQGLEFLIYFQGNSAPDKSGLPSDRFSAERTGGSVSTLTIQRTQQEDSAVYLCASSQGVMNTEAFFGQGTRLTVV.